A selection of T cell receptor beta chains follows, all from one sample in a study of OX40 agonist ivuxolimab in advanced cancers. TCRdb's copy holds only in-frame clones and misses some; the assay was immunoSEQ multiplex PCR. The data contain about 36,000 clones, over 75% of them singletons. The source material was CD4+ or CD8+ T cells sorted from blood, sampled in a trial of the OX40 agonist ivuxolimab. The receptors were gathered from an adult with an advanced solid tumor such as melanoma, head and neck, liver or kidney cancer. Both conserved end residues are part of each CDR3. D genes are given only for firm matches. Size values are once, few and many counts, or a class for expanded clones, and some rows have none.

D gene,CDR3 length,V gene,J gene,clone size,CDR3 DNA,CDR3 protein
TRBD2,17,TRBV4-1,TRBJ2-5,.,TGCGCCAGCAGCCAAGAGCTAGCGGGGGGTTCCCAAGAGACCCAGTACTTC,CASSQELAGGSQETQYF
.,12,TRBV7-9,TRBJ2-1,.,TGTGCCAGCAGCTTAGCTCACTCCGTTGGGTTCTTC,CASSLAHSVGFF
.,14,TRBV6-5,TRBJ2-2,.,TGTGCCAGCAGTTACGGTTCGGGCACCGGGGAGCTGTTTTTT,CASSYGSGTGELFF
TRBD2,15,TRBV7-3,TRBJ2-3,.,TGTGCCAGCAGTTTCGGACTAGCGGGGGTCGATACGCAGTATTTT,CASSFGLAGVDTQYF
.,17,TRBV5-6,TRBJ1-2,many,TGTGCCAGCAGCTTTTTCGGGGCGGGGCGACTTAACTATGGCTACACCTTC,CASSFFGAGRLNYGYTF
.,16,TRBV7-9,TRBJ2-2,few,TGTGCCAGCAGCTTAACGGCAGCCAGTAACACCGGGGAGCTGTTTTTT,CASSLTAASNTGELFF
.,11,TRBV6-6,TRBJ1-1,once,TGTGCCAGCCGTCGGAACACTGAAGCTTTCTTT,CASRRNTEAFF
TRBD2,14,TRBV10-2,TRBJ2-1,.,TGCGCCAGCAGCAAGCGGGAGGGACGCAATGAGCAGTTCTTC,CASSKREGRNEQFF
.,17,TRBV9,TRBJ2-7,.,TGTGCCAGCAGCGCCGGCCCGGGACAAACAGGGTCCTACGAGCAGTACTTC,CASSAGPGQTGSYEQYF
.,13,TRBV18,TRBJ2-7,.,TGTGCCAGCTCCTCGACAGAAACCTACGAGCAGTACTTC,CASSSTETYEQYF
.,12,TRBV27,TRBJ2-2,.,TGTGCCAGCGGCAAGGGGGGCGGGGAGCTGTTTTTT,CASGKGGGELFF
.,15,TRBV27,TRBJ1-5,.,TGTGCCAGCAGGCTGGGTGGGGGATCGAATCAGCCCCAGCATTTT,CASRLGGGSNQPQHF
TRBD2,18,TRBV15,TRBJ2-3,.,TGTGCCACCAGCTCGCCCCTTTTTAGCGGGAGGCCCCCAGATACGCAGTATTTT,CATSSPLFSGRPPDTQYF
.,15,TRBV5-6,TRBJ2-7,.,TGTGCCAGCAGCTTGGCCGGGGGTGTTGCCTACGAGCAGTACTTC,CASSLAGGVAYEQYF
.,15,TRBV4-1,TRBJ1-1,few,TGCGCCAGCAGCCTAGTAGGGGGGGGGTTCACTGAAGCTTTCTTT,CASSLVGGGFTEAFF
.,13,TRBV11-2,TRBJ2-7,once,TGTGCCAGCAGCTTAAGGCTAACCTACGAGCAGTACTTC,CASSLRLTYEQYF